Here is one T cell receptor (beta chain) with its context. Its target is not known. The data originate from a study of memory CD4+ T cells and cytomegalovirus serostatus. Generated by immunoSEQ multiplex PCR, the TCRdb table keeps only in-frame clones and is missing some. The table records about 61,000 clones, 75% to 90% of them present only once. Single viable CD3+CD4+CD8-CD45RO+ cells were sorted as the memory CD4+ T cells. CD4+ T cells were isolated by positive magnetic selection. Whole-study findings and limits: The CMV-associated TCR signature appears largely within the CD4+ memory repertoire.

Sequenced sample: memory CD4+ T cells from blood. The sequence was collected from an adult in good health and CMV-seronegative.

The CDR3 sequence is CASLLGGSSSFSYNEQFF. The CDR3 DNA sequence: TGTGCCAGCCTCCTCGGCGGGAGTTCCTCTTTCTCCTACAATGAGCAGTTCTTC. V is TRBV28 and J is TRBJ2-1; 7 positions agree with TRBD2. The V segment lost 8 bases and the J segment 0 bases; nucleotides outside the gene matches: 16. The CDR3 is 18 residues long. The germline V gene encodes CDR1 MDHEN and CDR2 SYDVKM. The full variable domain, completed using reference TRBV28 and TRBJ2-1, is DVKVTQSSRYLVKRTGEKVFLECVQDMDHENMFWYRQDPGLGLRLIYFSYDVKMKEKGDIPEGYSVSREKKERFSLILESASTNQTSMYLCASLLGGSSSFSYNEQFFGPGTRLTVL.